This T cell receptor (beta chain) was found in a study of T cells in Graves' hyperthyroidism and ophthalmopathy. Whole-study context: Peripheral blood sampling occurred at initial diagnosis, before any treatment.

Trimming left V 1 base short and J 3 bases short, with 8 bases between. There are 13 residues in the CDR3. Germline CDR1 and CDR2: SGHRS and YFSETQ. This clonotype was found many times. Antigen specificity is unknown. The source of the PBMCs was roughly 10 ml of fresh peripheral blood. It was RNA transcripts that yielded the amplified TCR beta CDR3 regions. An initial round of RT-PCR targeting the TCR CDR3 relied on the HTBI primer set. Via MiXCR, TCRdb re-called the multiplex PCR reads, giving one row per CDR3 protein. Of some 600,000 distinct CDR3 sequences in the sample, about 15% were seen once. Study-level results: Ophthalmopathy was separated from stable hyperthyroidism by a 13 V-J model.

The receptor comes from a woman aged 25-40 years with Graves' hyperthyroidism that later progressed to Graves' ophthalmopathy. The sample was blood. The chain recombines TRBV5-1 with TRBJ2-7; D gene ambiguous. CDR3 sequence reads: CASSLYGNYEQYF. Here the CDR3 DNA reads TGCGCCAGCAGCTTGTACGGTAACTACGAGCAGTACTTC. Full variable domain (rest looked up from reference TRBV5-1 and TRBJ2-7): KAGVTQTPRYLIKTRGQQVTLSCSPISGHRSVSWYQQTPGQGLQFLFEYFSETQRNKGNFPGRFSGRQFSNSRSEMNVSTLELGDSALYLCASSLYGNYEQYFGPGTRLTVT.